This T cell receptor (beta chain) was sequenced during a study of T cell clonotyping in hematopoietic cell transplantation. Turning to the study itself: Pretransplant recipient samples were taken after cytoreduction.

Time point denoted: recipient sample about 28 days before transplant, after cytoreduction. Blood collection times were about day -28 and days 30, 100, 180 posttransplant. Assay: immunoSEQ multiplex PCR; the TCRdb copy retains only in-frame clones and omits some. Among more than 40,000 clones listed, 85% were seen once. V lost 7 bases and J lost 7, with 8 bases in between. This CDR3 contains 12 residues. The germline V gene has CDR1 SNHLY and CDR2 FYNNEI. This clone was seen only a few times. This clonotype was obtained from a man aged 60-69 years with acute myeloid leukemia. Some clones in this sample may be carry-over from other donors' samples. The chain links TRBV2 to TRBJ1-6; D unclear. The sample consisted of peripheral blood mononuclear cells, taken before stem cell transplant. In DNA, the CDR3 is TGTGCCAGCAAGGCGGTGAATTCACCCCTCCACTTT. This sequence encodes CASKAVNSPLHF.